This paragraph covers one TCR beta chain sequence. These data are taken from a study of control samples from healthy donors and cancer patients. The length of the CDR3 is 17 residues. CDR1 and CDR2 from the germline V gene are LGHDT and YNNKEL (reference sequence). V dropped 5 bases and J dropped 3; count of bases not matched to a gene: 12. Clones were read by immunoSEQ multiplex PCR, and TCRdb kept only the in-frame ones, dropping some. The sample lists 100,000 to 150,000 clones; more than 80% were seen once. The TCR comes from a man in his late teens or twenties in good health. Sequencing input: blood. The rearrangement links TRBV3-1 (or the pseudogene TRBV3-2) to TRBJ1-4, with 7 bases lining up with TRBD1. The DNA for the CDR3 is TGTGCCAGCAGCTACGACTCCCGGGACAGACCTAATGAAAAACTGTTTTTT. Protein sequence: CASSYDSRDRPNEKLFF.